The T cell receptor beta chain described here comes from a study of OX40 agonist ivuxolimab in advanced cancers. Findings and limits, study-wide: More expanded clones were found, on average, in CD8+ than in CD4+ T cells.

V was trimmed by 7 bases and J by 4 bases, leaving 17 bases between them. The CDR3 sequence is 15 residues long. Germline V lookup: CDR1 MDHEN, CDR2 SYDVKM. Assay used: immunoSEQ multiplex PCR; TCRdb lists only in-frame clones, some missing. This table has some 86,000 clones, around 94% appearing once. Remarks on this clone: Its antigen remains unidentified.

The source is an adult with an advanced solid tumor such as melanoma, head and neck, liver or kidney cancer. The source was CD4+ or CD8+ T cells sorted from blood, collected in a trial of the OX40 agonist ivuxolimab. The rearrangement links TRBV28 to TRBJ1-3, with a weak D call TRBD1 (5 bases). CDR3 coding DNA: TGTGCCAGCACCCGGGGCGTCGCTTTGGGAAACACCATATATTTT. Translating gives CASTRGVALGNTIYF.